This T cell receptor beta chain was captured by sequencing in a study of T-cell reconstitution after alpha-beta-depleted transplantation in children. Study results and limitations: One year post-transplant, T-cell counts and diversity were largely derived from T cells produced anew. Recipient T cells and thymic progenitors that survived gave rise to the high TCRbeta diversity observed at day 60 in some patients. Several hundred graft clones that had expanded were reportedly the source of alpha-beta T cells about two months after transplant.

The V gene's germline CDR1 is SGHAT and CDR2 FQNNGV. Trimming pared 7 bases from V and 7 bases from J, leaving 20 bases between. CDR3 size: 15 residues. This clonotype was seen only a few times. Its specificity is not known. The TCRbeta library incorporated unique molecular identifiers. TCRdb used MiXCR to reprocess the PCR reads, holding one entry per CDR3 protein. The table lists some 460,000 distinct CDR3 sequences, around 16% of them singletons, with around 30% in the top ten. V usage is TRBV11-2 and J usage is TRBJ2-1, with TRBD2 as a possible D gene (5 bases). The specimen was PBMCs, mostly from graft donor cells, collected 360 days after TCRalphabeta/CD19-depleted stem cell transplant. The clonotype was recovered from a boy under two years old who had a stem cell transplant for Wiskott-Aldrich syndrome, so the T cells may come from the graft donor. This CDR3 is CASTLVGVRSNEQFF. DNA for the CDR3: TGTGCCAGCACCCTCGTCGGGGTCCGGTCGAATGAGCAGTTCTTC. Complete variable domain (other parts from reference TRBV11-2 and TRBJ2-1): EAGVAQSPRYKIIEKRQSVAFWCNPISGHATLYWYQQILGQGPKLLIQFQNNGVVDDSQLPKDRFSAERLKGVDSTLKIQPAKLEDSAVYLCASTLVGVRSNEQFFGPGTRLTVL.